This T cell receptor (beta chain) originates from a study of T cell changes during pregnancy in multiple sclerosis (dated by TCRdb to between 2018 and 2021). Turning to the overall study: Changes in the T cell repertoire over the course of pregnancy were examined in this study in women with multiple sclerosis.

The library was built by means of the immunoSEQ multiplex PCR assay. Here the immuneACCESS table is served through TCRdb, limited to in-frame sequences with V and J called. Missing clones are a known gap in these copies; in checked studies unresolved V genes cover under half, and the rest lacks a known reason. The sample includes 55,000 to 65,000 clones, with more than 80% observed a single time. The biggest ten clones account for 0.89% of the sample. About this clone: This clone's antigen is unknown. No clone much larger than this one lies a single base away; base qualities are absent.

At the junction V is shortened by 0 bases and J by 1 base, with 7 bases in between. The CDR3 runs 14 amino acids, cysteine and phenylalanine included. Left in the record is the CDR3 DNA by itself, 42 bases read in frame from the first base. CDR1 and CDR2 are read off the germline V gene as SGHDT and YYEEEE. The chain joins TRBV5-6 to TRBJ1-1; no D segment can be confidently identified. The sequenced sample was peripheral blood, obtained in the first trimester of pregnancy. The receptor was isolated from a female donor in good health, enrolled as a control in a pregnancy study. The CDR3: CASSLDSGNTEAFF. In nucleotides, the sequence is TGTGCCAGCAGCTTGGATTCGGGGAACACTGAAGCTTTCTTT.